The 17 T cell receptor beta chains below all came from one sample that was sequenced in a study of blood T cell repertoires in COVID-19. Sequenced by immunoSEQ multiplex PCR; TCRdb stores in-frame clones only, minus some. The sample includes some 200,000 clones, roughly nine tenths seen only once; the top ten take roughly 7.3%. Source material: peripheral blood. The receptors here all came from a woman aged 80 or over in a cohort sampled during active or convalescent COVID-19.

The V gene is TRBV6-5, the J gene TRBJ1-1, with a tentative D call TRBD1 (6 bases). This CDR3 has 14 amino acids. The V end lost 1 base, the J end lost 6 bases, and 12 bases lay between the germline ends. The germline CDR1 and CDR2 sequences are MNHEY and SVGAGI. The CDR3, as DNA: TGTGCCAGCAGTTACTTACAGGGTTTCTCTGAAGCTTTCTTT. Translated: CASSYLQGFSEAFF.

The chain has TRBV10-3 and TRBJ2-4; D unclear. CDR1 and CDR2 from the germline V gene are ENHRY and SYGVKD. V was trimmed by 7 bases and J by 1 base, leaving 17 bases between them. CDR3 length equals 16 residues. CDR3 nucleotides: TGTGCCATCACCCCCTTGAGTTGGTCGGCCAAAAACATTCAGTACTTC. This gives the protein CAITPLSWSAKNIQYF.

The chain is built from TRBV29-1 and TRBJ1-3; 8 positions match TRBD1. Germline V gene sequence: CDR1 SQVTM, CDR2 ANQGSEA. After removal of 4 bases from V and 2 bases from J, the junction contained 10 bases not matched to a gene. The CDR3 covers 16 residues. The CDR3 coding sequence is TGCAGCGTTGGGACAGGGATACGGCTCCCTGGAAACACCATATATTTT. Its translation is CSVGTGIRLPGNTIYF.

In nucleotides, the CDR3 is TGTGCCAGCACCACAACAGGGGTTGAGCAGTACTTC. Translated: CASTTTGVEQYF. The chain links TRBV6-6 to TRBJ2-7; 7 nucleotides align to TRBD1. Germline V CDR1 and CDR2: MNHNY, SVGAGI (reference sequence). V shed 7 bases, J shed 7 bases, and the junction held 7 bases outside the gene matches. CDR3 size: 12 residues.

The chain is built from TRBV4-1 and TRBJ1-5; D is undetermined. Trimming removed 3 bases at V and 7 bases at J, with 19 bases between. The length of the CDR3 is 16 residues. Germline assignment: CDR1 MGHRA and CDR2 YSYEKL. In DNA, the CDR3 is TGCGCCAGCAGCCAGGCCCTCGGGGAAGGTGGCCAGCCCCAGCATTTT. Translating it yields CASSQALGEGGQPQHF.

CDR3 sequence: CASSPKTGSQETQYF. In DNA form, the CDR3 reads TGTGCCAGCTCACCGAAAACCGGGTCCCAAGAGACCCAGTACTTC. This sequence joins TRBV18 and TRBJ2-5; D call uncertain. Germline CDR1 is KGHSH and CDR2 is LQKENI. V lost 3 bases and J lost 1, with 12 bases in between. The CDR3 contains 15 residues.

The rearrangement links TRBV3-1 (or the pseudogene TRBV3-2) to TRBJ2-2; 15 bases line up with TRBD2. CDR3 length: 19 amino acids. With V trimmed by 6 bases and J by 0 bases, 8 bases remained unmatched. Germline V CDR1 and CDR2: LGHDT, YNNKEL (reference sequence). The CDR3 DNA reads TGTGCCAGCAGTGGCCTGGGGACTAGCGGGAGGACGAACACCGGGGAGCTGTTTTTT. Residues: CASSGLGTSGRTNTGELFF.

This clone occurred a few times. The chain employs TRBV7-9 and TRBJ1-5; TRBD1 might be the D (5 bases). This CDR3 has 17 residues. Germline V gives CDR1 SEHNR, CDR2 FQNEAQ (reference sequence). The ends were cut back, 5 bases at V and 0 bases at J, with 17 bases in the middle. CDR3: CASSHPRGEYSNQPQHF. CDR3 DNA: TGTGCCAGCAGCCACCCGCGGGGGGAATATAGCAATCAGCCCCAGCATTTT.

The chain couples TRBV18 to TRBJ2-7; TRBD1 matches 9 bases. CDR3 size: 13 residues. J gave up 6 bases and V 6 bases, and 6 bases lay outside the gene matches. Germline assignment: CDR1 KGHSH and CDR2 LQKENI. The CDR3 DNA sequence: TGTGCCAGCTCGACCGGGACAGGGTTCGAGCAGTACGTC. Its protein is CASSTGTGFEQYV.

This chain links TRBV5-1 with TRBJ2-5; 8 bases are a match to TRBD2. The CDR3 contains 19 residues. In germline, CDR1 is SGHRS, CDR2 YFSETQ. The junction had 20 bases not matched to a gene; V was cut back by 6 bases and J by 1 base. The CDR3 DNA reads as TGCGCCAGCATCGGACCCGGGGGGGTAGCAGCAACAGCCCAAGAGACCCAGTACTTC. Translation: CASIGPGGVAATAQETQYF.

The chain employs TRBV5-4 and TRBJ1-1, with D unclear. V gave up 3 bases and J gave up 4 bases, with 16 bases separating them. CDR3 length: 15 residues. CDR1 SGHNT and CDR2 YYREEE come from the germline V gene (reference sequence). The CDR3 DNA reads TGTGCCAGCAGCTCCGCCGTTCTCTCCGGCACTGAAGCTTTCTTT. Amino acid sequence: CASSSAVLSGTEAFF.

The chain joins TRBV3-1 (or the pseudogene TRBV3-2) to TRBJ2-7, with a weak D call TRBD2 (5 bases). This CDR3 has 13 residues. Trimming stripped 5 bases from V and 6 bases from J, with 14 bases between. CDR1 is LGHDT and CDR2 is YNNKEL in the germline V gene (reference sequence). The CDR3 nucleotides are TGTGCCAGCAGCACCCGGGGTGTGGGCGAGCAGTACTTC. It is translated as CASSTRGVGEQYF.

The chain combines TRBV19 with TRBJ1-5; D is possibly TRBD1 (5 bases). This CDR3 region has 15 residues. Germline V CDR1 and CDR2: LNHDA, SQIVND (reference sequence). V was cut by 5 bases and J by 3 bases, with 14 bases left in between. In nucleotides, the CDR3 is TGTGCCAGTAGTGGGGGGAGGGGATTCAATCAGCCCCAGCATTTT. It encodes CASSGGRGFNQPQHF.

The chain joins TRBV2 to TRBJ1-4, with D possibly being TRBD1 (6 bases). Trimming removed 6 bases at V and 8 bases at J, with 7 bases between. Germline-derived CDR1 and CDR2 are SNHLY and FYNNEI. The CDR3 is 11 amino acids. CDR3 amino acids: CASRRGEKLFF. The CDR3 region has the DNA TGTGCCAGCAGGAGGGGGGAAAAACTGTTTTTT.

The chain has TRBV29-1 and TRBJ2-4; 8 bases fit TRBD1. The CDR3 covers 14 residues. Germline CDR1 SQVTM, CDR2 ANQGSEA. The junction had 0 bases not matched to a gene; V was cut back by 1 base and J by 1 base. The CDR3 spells CSVEGQGAKNIQYF. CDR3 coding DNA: TGCAGCGTTGAAGGACAGGGGGCCAAAAACATTCAGTACTTC.

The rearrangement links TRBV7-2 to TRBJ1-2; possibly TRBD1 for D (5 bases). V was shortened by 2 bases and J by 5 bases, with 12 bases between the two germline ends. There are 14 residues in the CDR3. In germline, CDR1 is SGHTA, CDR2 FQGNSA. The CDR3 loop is CASSLITGLYGYTF. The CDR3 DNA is TGTGCCAGCAGCTTAATTACAGGATTATATGGCTACACCTTC.

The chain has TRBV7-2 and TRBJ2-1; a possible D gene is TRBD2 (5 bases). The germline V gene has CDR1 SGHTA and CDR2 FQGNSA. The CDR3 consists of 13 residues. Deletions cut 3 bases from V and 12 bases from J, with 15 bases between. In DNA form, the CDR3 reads TGTGCCAGCAGCTTTAGCGATCATTTGGGGCAGTTCTTC. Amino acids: CASSFSDHLGQFF.